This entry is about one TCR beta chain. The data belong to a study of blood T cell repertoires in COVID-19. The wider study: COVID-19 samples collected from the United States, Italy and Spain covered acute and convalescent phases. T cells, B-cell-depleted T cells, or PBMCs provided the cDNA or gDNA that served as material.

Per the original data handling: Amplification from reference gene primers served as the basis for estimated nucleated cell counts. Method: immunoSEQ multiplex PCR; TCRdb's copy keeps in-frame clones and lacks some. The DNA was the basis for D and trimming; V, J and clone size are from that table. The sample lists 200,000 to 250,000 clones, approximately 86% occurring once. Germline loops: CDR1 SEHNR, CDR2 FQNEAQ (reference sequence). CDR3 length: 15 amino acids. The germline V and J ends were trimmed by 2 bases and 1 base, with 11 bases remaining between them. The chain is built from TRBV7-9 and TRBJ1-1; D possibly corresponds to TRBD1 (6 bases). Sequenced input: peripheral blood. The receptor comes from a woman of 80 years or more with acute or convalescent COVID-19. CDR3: CASSLSGTKNTEAFF. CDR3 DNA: TGTGCCAGCAGCTTAAGTGGGACAAAGAACACTGAAGCTTTCTTT. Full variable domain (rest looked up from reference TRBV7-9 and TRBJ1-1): DTGVSQNPRHKITKRGQNVTFRCDPISEHNRLYWYRQTLGQGPEFLTYFQNEAQLEKSRLLSDRFSAERPKGSFSTLEIQRTEQGDSAMYLCASSLSGTKNTEAFFGQGTRLTVV.